This TCR beta chain was profiled in a study of graft-versus-host responses after intestinal transplantation. Profiled with immunoSEQ multiplex PCR; TCRdb holds only in-frame clones, not every one. The sample holds tens of thousands of clones, about nine tenths seen once. The V end was cut by 7 bases, the J end by 3 bases, with 10 bases between. Germline loops: CDR1 MGHDK, CDR2 SYGVNS. The CDR3 covers 14 residues. Note on this clone: Its antigen is as yet unknown.

Sequencing was performed on unstimulated CD4+ T cells sorted from spleen or lymph node cells, taken before intestinal transplant. The receptor was isolated from a human donor who received an intestinal transplant. The chain joins TRBV25-1 to TRBJ1-6; the D gene is possibly TRBD1 (6 bases). The CDR3 DNA reads TGTGCCAGCACCCACAGGGACTATAATTCACCCCTCCACTTT. Translation gives CASTHRDYNSPLHF.